This TCR beta chain was identified in a study of T cell repertoires in cytomegalovirus infection. The overall study: Both CMV infection and a matching HLA type were indicated by public TCR beta signatures.

This clonotype was seen only a few times. Its antigen is unidentified. TCRdb used MiXCR to reprocess the reads, holding one entry per CDR3 protein. The table records around 260,000 distinct CDR3 sequences, about a quarter of them present only once. Germline-derived CDR1 and CDR2 are SGHVS and FQNEAQ. The CDR3 covers 15 residues. V was clipped by 5 bases and J by 6 bases; unmatched bases: 10. Points from the study as a whole: Identification of carriers of CMV plus the relevant HLA was performed using cumulative public TCR beta family frequency. HLA-C-restricted CMV clonotypes gave the most frequent clonotype in two of eight donors.

The chain uses TRBV7-8 and TRBJ2-7; 10 nucleotides line up with TRBD1. The sample was PBMCs. The TCR was taken from a human donor in good health (CMV status not recorded). Some clones in this sample may be carry-over from other donors' samples. CDR3 loop: CASSSRDRGGGEQYF. CDR3 bases: TGTGCCAGCAGCAGCCGGGACAGGGGCGGTGGCGAGCAGTACTTC.